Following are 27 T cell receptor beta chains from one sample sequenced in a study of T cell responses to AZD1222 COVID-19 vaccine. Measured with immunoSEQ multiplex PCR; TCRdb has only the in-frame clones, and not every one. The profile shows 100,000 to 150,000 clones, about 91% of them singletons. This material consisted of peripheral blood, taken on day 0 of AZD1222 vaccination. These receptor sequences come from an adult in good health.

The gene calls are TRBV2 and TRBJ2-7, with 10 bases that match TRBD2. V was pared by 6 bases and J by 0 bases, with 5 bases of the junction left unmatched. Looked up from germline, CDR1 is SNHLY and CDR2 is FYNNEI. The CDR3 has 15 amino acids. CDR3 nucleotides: TGTGCCAGCAGCCTTAGCGGGGGGAGCTCCTACGAGCAGTACTTC. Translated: CASSLSGGSSYEQYF.

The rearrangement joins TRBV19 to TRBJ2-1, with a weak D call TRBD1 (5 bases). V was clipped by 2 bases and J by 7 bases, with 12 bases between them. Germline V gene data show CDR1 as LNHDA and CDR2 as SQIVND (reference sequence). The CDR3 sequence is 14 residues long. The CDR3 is CASSIPGWGNEQFF. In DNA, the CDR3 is TGTGCCAGTAGTATACCAGGGTGGGGAAATGAGCAGTTCTTC.

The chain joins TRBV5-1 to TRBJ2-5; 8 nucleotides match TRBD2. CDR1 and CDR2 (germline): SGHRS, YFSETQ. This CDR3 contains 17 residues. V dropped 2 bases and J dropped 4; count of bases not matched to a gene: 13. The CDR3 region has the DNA TGCGCCAGCAGCTTTCGTCCCGGGACTAGTTCGATAGAGACCCAGTACTTC. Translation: CASSFRPGTSSIETQYF.

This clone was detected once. The CDR3 region is CASSLDVAELGYTF. In DNA form, the CDR3 reads TGCGCCAGCAGCTTGGACGTAGCGGAATTAGGCTACACCTTC. The chain joins TRBV5-1 to TRBJ1-2, with D hard to call. Per the germline V gene, CDR1 is SGHRS and CDR2 is YFSETQ. The length of the CDR3 is 14 residues. The germline V and J ends were trimmed by 0 bases and 8 bases, with 14 bases remaining between them.

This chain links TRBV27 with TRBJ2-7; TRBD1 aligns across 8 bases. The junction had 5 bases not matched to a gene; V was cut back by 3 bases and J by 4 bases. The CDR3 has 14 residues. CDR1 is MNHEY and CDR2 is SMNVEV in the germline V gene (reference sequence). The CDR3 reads CASSLDREGYEQYF. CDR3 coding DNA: TGTGCCAGCAGTTTGGACAGGGAAGGATACGAGCAGTACTTC.

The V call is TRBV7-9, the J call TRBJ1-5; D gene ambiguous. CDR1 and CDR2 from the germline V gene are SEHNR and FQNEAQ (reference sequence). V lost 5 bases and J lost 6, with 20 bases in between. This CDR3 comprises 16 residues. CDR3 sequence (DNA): TGTGCCAGCAGCGACGACCATTACGGTAAATTTCAGCCCCAGCATTTT. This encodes CASSDDHYGKFQPQHF. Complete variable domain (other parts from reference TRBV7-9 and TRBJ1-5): DTGVSQNPRHKITKRGQNVTFRCDPISEHNRLYWYRQTLGQGPEFLTYFQNEAQLEKSRLLSDRFSAERPKGSFSTLEIQRTEQGDSAMYLCASSDDHYGKFQPQHFGDGTRLSIL.

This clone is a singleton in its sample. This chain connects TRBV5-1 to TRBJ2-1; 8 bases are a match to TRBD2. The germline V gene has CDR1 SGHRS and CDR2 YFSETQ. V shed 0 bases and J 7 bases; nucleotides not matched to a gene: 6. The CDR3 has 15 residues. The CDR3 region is CASSLVAGGPNEQFF. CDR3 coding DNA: TGCGCCAGCAGCTTGGTGGCGGGAGGCCCTAATGAGCAGTTCTTC.

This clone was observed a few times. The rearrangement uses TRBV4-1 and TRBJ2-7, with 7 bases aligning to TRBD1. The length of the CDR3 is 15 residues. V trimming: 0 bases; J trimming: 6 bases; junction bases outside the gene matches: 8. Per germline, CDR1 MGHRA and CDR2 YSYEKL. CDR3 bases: TGCGCCAGCAGCCAAGATCAGGGGGTACGCGGCGAGCAGTACTTC. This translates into CASSQDQGVRGEQYF.

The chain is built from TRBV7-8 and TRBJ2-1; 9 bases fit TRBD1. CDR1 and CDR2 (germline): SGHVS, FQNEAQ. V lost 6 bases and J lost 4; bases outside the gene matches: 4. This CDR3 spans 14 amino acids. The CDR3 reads CASSQDRGYNEQFF. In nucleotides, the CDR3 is TGTGCCAGCAGTCAAGACAGGGGGTACAATGAGCAGTTCTTC.

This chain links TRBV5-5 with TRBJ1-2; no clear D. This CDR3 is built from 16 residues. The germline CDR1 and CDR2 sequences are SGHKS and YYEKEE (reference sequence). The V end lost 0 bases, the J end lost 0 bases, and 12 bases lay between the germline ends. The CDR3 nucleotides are TGTGCCAGCAGCTTGGTCCCGGGAGCATCTAACTATGGCTACACCTTC. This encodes CASSLVPGASNYGYTF.

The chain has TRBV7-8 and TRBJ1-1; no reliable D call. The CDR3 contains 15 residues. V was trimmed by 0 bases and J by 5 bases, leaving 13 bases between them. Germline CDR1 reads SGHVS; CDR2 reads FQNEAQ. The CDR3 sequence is CASSLALKGLTEAFF. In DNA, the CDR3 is TGTGCCAGCAGCTTAGCGCTGAAGGGCTTGACTGAAGCTTTCTTT.

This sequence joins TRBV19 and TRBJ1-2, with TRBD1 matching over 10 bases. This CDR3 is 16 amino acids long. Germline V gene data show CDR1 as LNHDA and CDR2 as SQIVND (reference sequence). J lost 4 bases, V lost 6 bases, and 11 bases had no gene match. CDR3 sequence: CASSPYGQGDSYGYTF. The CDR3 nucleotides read TGTGCCAGTAGCCCCTACGGACAGGGGGACTCCTATGGCTACACCTTC.

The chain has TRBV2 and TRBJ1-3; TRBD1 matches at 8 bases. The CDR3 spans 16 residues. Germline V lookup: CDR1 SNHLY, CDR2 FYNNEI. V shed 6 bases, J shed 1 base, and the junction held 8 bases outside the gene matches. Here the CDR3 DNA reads TGTGCCAGCAGCCGAGCAGGGGGCATTTCTGGAAACACCATATATTTT. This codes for CASSRAGGISGNTIYF.

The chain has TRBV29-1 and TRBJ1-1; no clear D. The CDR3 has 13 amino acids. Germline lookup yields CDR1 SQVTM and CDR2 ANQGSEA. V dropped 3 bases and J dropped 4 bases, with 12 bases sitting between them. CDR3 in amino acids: CSVDKGIATEAFF. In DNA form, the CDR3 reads TGCAGCGTTGATAAGGGCATAGCCACTGAAGCTTTCTTT.

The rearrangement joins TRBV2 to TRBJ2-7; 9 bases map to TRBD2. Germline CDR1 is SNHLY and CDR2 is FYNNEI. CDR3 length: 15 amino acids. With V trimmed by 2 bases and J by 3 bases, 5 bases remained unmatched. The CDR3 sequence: CASSEYAGGSYEQYF. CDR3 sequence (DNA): TGTGCCAGCAGTGAATACGCGGGAGGGAGCTACGAGCAGTACTTC.

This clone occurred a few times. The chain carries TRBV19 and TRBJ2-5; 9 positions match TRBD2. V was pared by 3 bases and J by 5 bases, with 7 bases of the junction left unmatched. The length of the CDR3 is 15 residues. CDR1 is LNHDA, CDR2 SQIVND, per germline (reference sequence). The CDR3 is CASSIYSGSVETQYF. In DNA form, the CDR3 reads TGTGCCAGTAGTATTTATAGCGGGAGTGTGGAGACCCAGTACTTC.

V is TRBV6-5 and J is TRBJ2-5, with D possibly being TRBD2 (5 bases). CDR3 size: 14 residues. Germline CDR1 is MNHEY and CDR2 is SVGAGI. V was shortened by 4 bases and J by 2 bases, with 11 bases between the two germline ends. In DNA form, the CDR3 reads TGTGCCAGCAGTTTCCGGGGTTTACAAGAGACCCAGTACTTC. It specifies CASSFRGLQETQYF.

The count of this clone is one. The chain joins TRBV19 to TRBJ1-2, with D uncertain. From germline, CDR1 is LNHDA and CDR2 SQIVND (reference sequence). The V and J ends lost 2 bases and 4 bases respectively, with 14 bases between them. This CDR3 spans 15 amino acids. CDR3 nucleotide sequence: TGTGCCAGTAGTATACAGGCGGAGGGAAGCTATGGCTACACCTTC. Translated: CASSIQAEGSYGYTF. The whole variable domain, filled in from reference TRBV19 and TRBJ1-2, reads DGGITQSPKYLFRKEGQNVTLSCEQNLNHDAMYWYRQDPGQGLRLIYYSQIVNDFQKGDIAEGYSVSREKKESFPLTVTSAQKNPTAFYLCASSIQAEGSYGYTFGSGTRLTVV.

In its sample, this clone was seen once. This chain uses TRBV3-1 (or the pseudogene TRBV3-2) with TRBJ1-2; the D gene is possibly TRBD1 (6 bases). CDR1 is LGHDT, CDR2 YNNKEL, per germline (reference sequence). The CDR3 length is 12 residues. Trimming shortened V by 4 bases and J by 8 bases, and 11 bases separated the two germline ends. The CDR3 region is CASSLDSRGYTF. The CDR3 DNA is TGTGCCAGCAGCCTGGACAGTCGAGGCTACACCTTC.

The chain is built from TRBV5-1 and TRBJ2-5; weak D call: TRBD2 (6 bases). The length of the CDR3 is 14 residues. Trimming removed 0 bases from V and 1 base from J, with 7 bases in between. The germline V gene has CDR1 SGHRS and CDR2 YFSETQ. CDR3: CASSLGDFQETQYF. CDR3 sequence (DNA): TGCGCCAGCAGCTTGGGGGACTTCCAAGAGACCCAGTACTTC.

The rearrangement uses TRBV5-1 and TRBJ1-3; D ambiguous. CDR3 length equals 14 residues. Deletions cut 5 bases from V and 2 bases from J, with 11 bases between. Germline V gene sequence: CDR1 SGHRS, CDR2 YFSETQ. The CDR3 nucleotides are TGCGCCAGCAGTTTAGGCATGCCTGGAAACACCATATATTTT. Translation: CASSLGMPGNTIYF. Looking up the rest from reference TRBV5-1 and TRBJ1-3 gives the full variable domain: KAGVTQTPRYLIKTRGQQVTLSCSPISGHRSVSWYQQTPGQGLQFLFEYFSETQRNKGNFPGRFSGRQFSNSRSEMNVSTLELGDSALYLCASSLGMPGNTIYFGEGSWLTVV.

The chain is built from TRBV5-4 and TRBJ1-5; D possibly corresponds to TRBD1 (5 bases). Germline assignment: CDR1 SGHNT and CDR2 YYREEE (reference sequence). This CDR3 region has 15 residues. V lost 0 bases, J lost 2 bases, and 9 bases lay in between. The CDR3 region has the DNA TGTGCCAGCAGCTTGGACCTAGGGGGCAATCAGCCCCAGCATTTT. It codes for CASSLDLGGNQPQHF.

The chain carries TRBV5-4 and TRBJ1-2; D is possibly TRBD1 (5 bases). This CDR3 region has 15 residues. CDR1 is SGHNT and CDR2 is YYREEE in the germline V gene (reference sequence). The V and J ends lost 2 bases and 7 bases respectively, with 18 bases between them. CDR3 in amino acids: CASSFGGRLQGGYTF. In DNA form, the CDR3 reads TGTGCCAGCAGCTTCGGTGGCAGACTCCAGGGTGGCTACACCTTC.

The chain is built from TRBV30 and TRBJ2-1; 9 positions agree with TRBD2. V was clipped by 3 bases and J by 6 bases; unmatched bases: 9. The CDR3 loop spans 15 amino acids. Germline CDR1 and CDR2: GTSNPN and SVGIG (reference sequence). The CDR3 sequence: CAWRGGGRGSNEQFF. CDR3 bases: TGTGCCTGGAGGGGCGGCGGGAGGGGAAGCAATGAGCAGTTCTTC.

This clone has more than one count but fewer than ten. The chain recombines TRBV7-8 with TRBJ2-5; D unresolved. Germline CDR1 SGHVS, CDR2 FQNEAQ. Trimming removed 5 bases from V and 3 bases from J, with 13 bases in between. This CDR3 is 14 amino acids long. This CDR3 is CASSLVTAKETQYF. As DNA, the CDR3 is TGTGCCAGCAGCCTAGTGACGGCGAAAGAGACCCAGTACTTC.

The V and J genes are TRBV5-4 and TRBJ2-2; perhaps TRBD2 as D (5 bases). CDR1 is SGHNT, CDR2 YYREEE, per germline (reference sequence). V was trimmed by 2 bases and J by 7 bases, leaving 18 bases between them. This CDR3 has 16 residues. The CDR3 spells CASSLPGWGGGGELFF. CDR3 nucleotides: TGTGCCAGCAGCTTACCGGGATGGGGTGGTGGCGGGGAGCTGTTTTTT.

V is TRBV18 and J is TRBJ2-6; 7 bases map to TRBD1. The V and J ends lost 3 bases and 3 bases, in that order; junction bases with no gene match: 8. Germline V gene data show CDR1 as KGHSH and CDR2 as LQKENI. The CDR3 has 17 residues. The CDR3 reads CASSPSRRGYGANVLTF. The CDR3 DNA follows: TGTGCCAGCTCACCCTCGCGCAGGGGGTATGGGGCCAACGTCCTGACTTTC.